This TCR beta chain was sequenced in a study of cytomegalovirus exposure and HLA in healthy donors. Across the whole study: Early on, a data release was issued that held roughly 80 million unique TCRs from HLA-typed donors. Notes on the study in general: Association with HLA alleles at 0.05 false discovery rate was found for 17,000 or so TCR beta sequences in a later analysis. A likely sequencing artifact accounted for one observed cluster of highly shared sequence variants. Exclusion applied to some V segments, including TRBV6-2 and TRBV6-3, as they were indistinguishable.

V lost 6 bases, J lost 1 base, and 8 bases stayed unmatched. The CDR3 covers 15 residues. The germline gives CDR1 LNHDA, CDR2 SQIVND (reference sequence). A remark on this clone: Antigen specificity is unknown.

PCR amplification relied on 60 Vbeta primers (plus 13 Jbeta primers). Produced via immunoSEQ multiplex PCR; TCRdb's table is partial and in-frame only. The table includes some 96,000 clones, less than 85% detected once. The chain recombines TRBV19 with TRBJ1-2; 7 bases map to TRBD1. The receptor was isolated from an older woman in good health and CMV-seropositive. The sequenced material came from PBMCs. The CDR3 loop reads CASRPRQGGNYGYTF. In DNA, the CDR3 is TGTGCCAGTAGACCGCGACAGGGTGGTAACTATGGCTACACCTTC.